This TCR beta chain appears in the sequencing data of a study of neoadjuvant anti-PD-1 for oral cavity cancer. The wider study: Patients without progression received a fourth nivolumab dose around day 43, then surgical resection on days 50-56.

The method was immunoSEQ multiplex PCR; TCRdb's version includes in-frame clones alone and lacks a portion of them. This sample yields about 32,000 clones, of which more than 65% are seen a single time; around 3.3% belongs to the top ten. Documented time point: after neoadjuvant nivolumab, at surgical resection. Patients were newly diagnosed with stage II-IVA oral cavity squamous cell carcinoma without prior systemic or radiation treatment. The TCR originated in a person aged 35-79 years with oral cavity squamous cell carcinoma. Specimen: PBMCs, collected after nivolumab (anti-PD-1) treatment.

Written as DNA, the CDR3 is TGTGCCAGCAGCACCCGGACAGGGGACTATGGCTACACCTTC. This sequence encodes CASSTRTGDYGYTF. The chain employs TRBV11-2 and TRBJ1-2; 9 bases agree with TRBD1. V lost 5 bases, J lost 3 bases, and 4 bases stayed unmatched. Per the germline V gene, CDR1 is SGHAT and CDR2 is FQNNGV. This CDR3 is 14 amino acids long.